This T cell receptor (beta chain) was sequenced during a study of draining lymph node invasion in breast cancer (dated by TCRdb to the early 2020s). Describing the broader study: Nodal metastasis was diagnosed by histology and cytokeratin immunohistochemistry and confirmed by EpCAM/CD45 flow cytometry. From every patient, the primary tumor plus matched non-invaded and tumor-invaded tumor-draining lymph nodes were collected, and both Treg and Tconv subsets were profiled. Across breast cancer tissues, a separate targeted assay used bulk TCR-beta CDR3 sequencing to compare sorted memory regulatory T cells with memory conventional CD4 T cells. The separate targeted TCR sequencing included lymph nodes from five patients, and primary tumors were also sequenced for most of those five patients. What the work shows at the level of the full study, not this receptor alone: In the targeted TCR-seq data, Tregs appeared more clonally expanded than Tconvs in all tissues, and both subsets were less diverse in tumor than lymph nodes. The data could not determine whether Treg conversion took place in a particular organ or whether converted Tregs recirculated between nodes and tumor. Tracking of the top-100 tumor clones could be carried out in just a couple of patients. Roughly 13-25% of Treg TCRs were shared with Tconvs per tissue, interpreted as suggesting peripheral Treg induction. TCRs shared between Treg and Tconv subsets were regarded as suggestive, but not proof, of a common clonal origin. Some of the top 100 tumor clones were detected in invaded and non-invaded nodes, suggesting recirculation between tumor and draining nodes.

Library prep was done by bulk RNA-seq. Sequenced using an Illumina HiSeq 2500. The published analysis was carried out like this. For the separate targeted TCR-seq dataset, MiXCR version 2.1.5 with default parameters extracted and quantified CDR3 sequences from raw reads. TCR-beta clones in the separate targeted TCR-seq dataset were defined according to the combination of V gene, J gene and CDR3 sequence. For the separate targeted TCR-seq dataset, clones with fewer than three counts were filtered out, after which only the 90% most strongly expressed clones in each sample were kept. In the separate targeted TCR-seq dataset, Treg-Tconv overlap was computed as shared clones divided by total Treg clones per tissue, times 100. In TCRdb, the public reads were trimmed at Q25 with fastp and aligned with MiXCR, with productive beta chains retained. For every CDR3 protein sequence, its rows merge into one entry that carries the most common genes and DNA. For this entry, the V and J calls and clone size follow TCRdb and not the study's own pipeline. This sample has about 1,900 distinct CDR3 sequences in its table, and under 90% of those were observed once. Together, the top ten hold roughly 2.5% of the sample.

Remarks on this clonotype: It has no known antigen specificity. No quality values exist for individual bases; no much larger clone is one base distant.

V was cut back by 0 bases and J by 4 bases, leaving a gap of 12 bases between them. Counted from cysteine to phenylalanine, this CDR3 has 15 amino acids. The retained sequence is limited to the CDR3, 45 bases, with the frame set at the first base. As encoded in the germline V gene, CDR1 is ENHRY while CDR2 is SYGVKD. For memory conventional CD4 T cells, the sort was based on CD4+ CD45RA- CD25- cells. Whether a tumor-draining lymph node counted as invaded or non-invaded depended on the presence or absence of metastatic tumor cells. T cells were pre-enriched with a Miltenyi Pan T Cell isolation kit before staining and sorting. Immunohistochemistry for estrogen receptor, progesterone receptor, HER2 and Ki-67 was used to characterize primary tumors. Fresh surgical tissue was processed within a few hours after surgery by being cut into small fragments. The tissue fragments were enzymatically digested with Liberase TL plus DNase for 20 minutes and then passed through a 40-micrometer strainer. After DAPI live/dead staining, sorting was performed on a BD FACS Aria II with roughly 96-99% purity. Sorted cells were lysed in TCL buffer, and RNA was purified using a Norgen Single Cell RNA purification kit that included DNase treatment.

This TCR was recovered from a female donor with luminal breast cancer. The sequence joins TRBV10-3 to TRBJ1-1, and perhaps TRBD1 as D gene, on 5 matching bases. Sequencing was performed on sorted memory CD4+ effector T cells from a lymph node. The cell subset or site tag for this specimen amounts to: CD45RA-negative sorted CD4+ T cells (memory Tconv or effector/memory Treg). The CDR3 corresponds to CAISESGGVSTEAFF. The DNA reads TGTGCCATCAGTGAGTCGGGGGGTGTGAGCACTGAAGCTTTCTTT.